These T cell receptor beta chains were read from a single sample in a study of CD8 T cells in ankylosing spondylitis. TCRdb reprocessed the 5' RACE reads via MiXCR and lists one record per CDR3 protein. The sample has about 450,000 distinct CDR3 sequences; roughly 27% are singletons. Sequencing was done on a sample of blood, either unsorted or a sorted T cell fraction (not recorded which). These receptor sequences come from a male donor with ankylosing spondylitis. Each CDR3 is given with its conserved first and last residue. D genes are given only for firm matches. Only some rows state a clone size, as once, few, many or a class for expanded clones.

NA	TRBJ1-5	TRBV24-1	NA	TGTGCCACCAGTGATCCCGGGGATAATCAGCCCCAGCATTTT	CATSDPGDNQPQHF
few	TRBJ2-3	TRBV20-1	NA	TGCAGTGCTAGAGGTTGGAGGTGGGGAAACACAGATACGCAGTATTTT	CSARGWRWGNTDTQYF
NA	TRBJ2-3	TRBV29-1	TRBD2	TGCAGCGTCGACTTTAGCGGGAGCACAGATACGCAGTATTTT	CSVDFSGSTDTQYF
NA	TRBJ2-4	TRBV11-3	NA	TGTGCCAGCAGCCACGGGGGCGGCAAAAACATTCAGTACTTC	CASSHGGGKNIQYF
few	TRBJ2-5	TRBV7-2	NA	TGTGCCAGCAGCCAAACAACTACAGTATCAGAGACCCAGTACTTC	CASSQTTTVSETQYF
few	TRBJ2-7	TRBV12-3/TRBV12-4	TRBD2	TGTGCCAGCAGCCGGGGAGGGGCCTACGAGCAGTACTTC	CASSRGGAYEQYF
NA	TRBJ2-5	TRBV3-1	NA	TGTGCCAGCAGCCAAGATATGGAGACCCAGTACTTC	CASSQDMETQYF
few	TRBJ1-1	TRBV15	TRBD1	TGTGCCACCAGCAGAGGAAGGGGGCCGAACACTGAAGCTTTCTTT	CATSRGRGPNTEAFF
NA	TRBJ2-3	TRBV10-1	NA	TGCGCCAGCAGTGGGGACAGCACAGATACGCAGTATTTT	CASSGDSTDTQYF
few	TRBJ2-5	TRBV20-1	NA	TGCAGTGCTAGCCCCACCGGGACTCGTGGGGAGACCCAGTACTTC	CSASPTGTRGETQYF
few	TRBJ1-3	TRBV29-1	TRBD1	TGCAGCGTTGGGACAGGGGCTGGAAACACCATATATTTT	CSVGTGAGNTIYF
few	TRBJ1-1	TRBV25-1	TRBD1	TGTGCCAGCATCCCGGCGGGACAGGGGAACACTGAAGCTTTCTTT	CASIPAGQGNTEAFF
few	TRBJ2-1	TRBV5-6	TRBD1	TGTGCCAGCAGATCGAGACAGGGTCGGCACAATGAGCAGTTCTTC	CASRSRQGRHNEQFF
few	TRBJ2-1	TRBV10-3	NA	TGTGCCATCAGTGAGGGCCAGGTCAATGAGCAGTTCTTC	CAISEGQVNEQFF
NA	TRBJ1-6	TRBV6-1	TRBD1	TGTGCCAGCAGTGAATTCGTTGGACAGGGGATGAATTCACCCCTCCACTTT	CASSEFVGQGMNSPLHF
NA	TRBJ2-3	TRBV24-1	TRBD1	TGTGCCACCAGTGTTCTTCCGGGACAGGGGACAGATACGCAGTATTTT	CATSVLPGQGTDTQYF
NA	TRBJ1-1	TRBV7-9	NA	TGTGCCAGCAAAACCCTAGCGGGGGTAGGAACTGAAGCTTTCTTT	CASKTLAGVGTEAFF
NA	TRBJ2-1	TRBV18	TRBD1	TGTGCCAGCTCACCTTTAAGGGACAGGGGTAATGAGCAGTTCTTC	CASSPLRDRGNEQFF